Listed here is a single T cell receptor (beta chain). The data are from a study of blood T cell repertoires in COVID-19. Study in general: The United States, Italy and Spain supplied acute and convalescent COVID-19 samples.

The germline gives CDR1 LNHDA, CDR2 SQIVND (reference sequence). Trimming left V 3 bases short and J 15 bases short, with 15 bases between. CDR3 length equals 13 residues. All recovered Cohort 3 donors got two negative PCRs, got clearance, or saw symptom resolution. Using immunoSEQ multiplex PCR, the repertoire was profiled, and TCRdb retains in-frame clones only, with some absent. The data contain 250,000 or so clones, approximately 83% of them singletons. This chain links TRBV19 with TRBJ1-6; D ambiguous. Sequences were obtained from PBMCs or T cells enriched from blood (not recorded which). The receptor comes from a man aged 45-65 years who had recovered from COVID-19. CDR3 sequence: CASSIKWARHLHF. The CDR3 DNA reads TGTGCCAGTAGTATTAAATGGGCTCGGCACCTCCACTTT.